The T cell receptor beta chain described here comes from a study of blood T cell repertoires in COVID-19. Here immunoSEQ multiplex PCR was the method, and the copy in TCRdb shows in-frame clones only, minus some. The sample yields around 19,000 clones, about 85% seen once. This CDR3 is built from 15 residues. Germline loops: CDR1 SNHLY, CDR2 FYNNEI. Trimming shortened V by 3 bases and J by 3 bases, and 15 bases separated the two germline ends. Sequencing used peripheral blood. This chain links TRBV2 with TRBJ2-7; a weak D match, TRBD1 (5 bases). The clonotype comes from a human donor in a cohort sampled during active COVID-19. The CDR3 reads CASSDPGASVYEQYF. CDR3 sequence (DNA): TGTGCCAGCAGTGACCCTGGGGCATCTGTCTACGAGCAGTACTTC.